What follows are 8 T cell receptor beta chains derived from one specimen sequenced in a study of post-analysis software for immune sequencing data. The study's findings and limits: TRBV segments more frequent in patients than in controls numbered several and included TRBV5-6, TRBV5-1 and TRBV20-1.

TCR beta libraries were prepared from cDNA with unique molecular identifiers. TCRdb recomputed calls from the PCR reads with MiXCR, one row per CDR3 protein. Of about 500,000 distinct CDR3 sequences in the sample, around 40% are singletons; the top ten hold 9% to 14%. No antigen has been assigned to these receptors. Sequenced material: blood. The origin of the receptors is a girl under 18 with multiple sclerosis.

This clonotype was counted a few times. The CDR3 loop is CASSPFGQGTRAKNIQYF. In DNA form, the CDR3 reads TGTGCCAGCAGCCCTTTCGGACAGGGAACAAGGGCCAAAAACATTCAGTACTTC. The V call is TRBV3-1, the J call TRBJ2-4; TRBD1 agrees at 8 bases. The CDR3 sequence is 18 residues long. The ends lost 4 bases at V and 1 base at J; junction bases unmatched: 12. Germline assignment: CDR1 LGHDT and CDR2 YNNKEL (reference sequence).

The rearrangement joins TRBV29-1 to TRBJ2-7; weak D call: TRBD1 (5 bases). The length of the CDR3 is 12 residues. Germline V CDR1 and CDR2: SQVTM, ANQGSEA. Trimming stripped 2 bases from V and 6 bases from J, with 11 bases between. In DNA, the CDR3 is TGCAGCGTTGAAACGACAGAAACCGAGCAGTACTTC. Amino acids: CSVETTETEQYF.

Points on this clonotype: This could be a read error, since a much larger clone is one nucleotide away. CDR3 in amino acids: CASSPRTGGVYGHTF. As DNA, the CDR3 is TGTGCCAGCAGCCCAAGGACAGGCGGGGTCTATGGCCACACCTTC. The chain is built from TRBV7-2 and TRBJ1-2; 7 bases map to TRBD1. The CDR3 has 15 residues. Germline CDR1 reads SGHTA; CDR2 reads FQGNSA.

The chain recombines TRBV7-9 with TRBJ2-7; perhaps TRBD2 as D (6 bases). The ends were cut back, 8 bases at V and 5 bases at J, with 22 bases in the middle. Germline V gene lookup returns CDR1 SEHNR and CDR2 FQNEAQ (reference sequence). The CDR3 extends over 15 amino acids. The chain's CDR3 is CASRPPGLPGHEQYF. Here the CDR3 DNA reads TGTGCCAGCCGGCCCCCGGGACTCCCCGGACACGAGCAGTACTTC.

The chain uses TRBV7-9 and TRBJ1-5; 9 positions agree with TRBD1. V was clipped by 6 bases and J by 6 bases; unmatched bases: 3. This CDR3 is built from 13 residues. The V gene's germline CDR1 is SEHNR and CDR2 FQNEAQ (reference sequence). As DNA, the CDR3 is TGTGCCAGCAGTACAGGGGGCCTTCAGCCCCAGCATTTT. Its translation: CASSTGGLQPQHF.

This clonotype was picked up a small number of times. This sequence joins TRBV5-5 and TRBJ1-2, with TRBD1 as a possible D gene (6 bases). This CDR3 has 13 amino acids. Germline lookup yields CDR1 SGHKS and CDR2 YYEKEE (reference sequence). V was shortened by 6 bases and J by 3 bases, with 12 bases between the two germline ends. The DNA for the CDR3 is TGTGCCAGCACCGTAACAGGGTACTATGGCTACACCTTC. Translating gives CASTVTGYYGYTF. The entire variable domain, with the rest obtained from reference TRBV5-5 and TRBJ1-2, is as follows: DAGVTQSPTHLIKTRGQQVTLRCSPISGHKSVSWYQQVLGQGPQFIFQYYEKEERGRGNFPDRFSARQFPNYSSELNVNALLLGDSALYLCASTVTGYYGYTFGSGTRLTVV.

This chain uses TRBV28 with TRBJ2-4, with 7 bases that match TRBD1. The J segment lost 8 bases and the V segment lost 6 bases, leaving 1 base of the junction unmatched. Germline V gene sequence: CDR1 MDHEN, CDR2 SYDVKM. CDR3 length: 11 residues. CDR3 sequence: CASRDRDIQYF. The CDR3 coding sequence is TGTGCCAGCAGAGACAGGGACATTCAGTACTTC.

The CDR3 loop reads CASSLALGSGRSYEQYF. The CDR3 DNA is TGTGCCAGCAGCTTAGCGCTCGGCTCAGGGCGCTCCTACGAGCAGTACTTC. The V gene is TRBV7-6, the J gene TRBJ2-7; a possible D gene is TRBD1 (5 bases). Germline-derived CDR1 and CDR2 are SGHVS and FNYEAQ. V lost 0 bases to trimming and J lost 0 bases, with 15 bases between them. The length of the CDR3 is 17 residues.